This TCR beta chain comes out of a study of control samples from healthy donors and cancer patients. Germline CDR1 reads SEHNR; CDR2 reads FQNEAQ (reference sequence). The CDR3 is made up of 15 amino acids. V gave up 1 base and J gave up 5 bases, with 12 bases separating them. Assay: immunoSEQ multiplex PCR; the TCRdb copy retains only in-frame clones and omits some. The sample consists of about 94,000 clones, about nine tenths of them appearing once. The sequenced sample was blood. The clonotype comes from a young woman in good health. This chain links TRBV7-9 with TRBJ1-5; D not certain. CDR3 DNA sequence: TGTGCCAGCAGCTTAGGTATGGGAGGATATCAGCCCCAGCATTTT. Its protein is CASSLGMGGYQPQHF. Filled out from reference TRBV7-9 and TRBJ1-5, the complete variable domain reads DTGVSQNPRHKITKRGQNVTFRCDPISEHNRLYWYRQTLGQGPEFLTYFQNEAQLEKSRLLSDRFSAERPKGSFSTLEIQRTEQGDSAMYLCASSLGMGGYQPQHFGDGTRLSIL.